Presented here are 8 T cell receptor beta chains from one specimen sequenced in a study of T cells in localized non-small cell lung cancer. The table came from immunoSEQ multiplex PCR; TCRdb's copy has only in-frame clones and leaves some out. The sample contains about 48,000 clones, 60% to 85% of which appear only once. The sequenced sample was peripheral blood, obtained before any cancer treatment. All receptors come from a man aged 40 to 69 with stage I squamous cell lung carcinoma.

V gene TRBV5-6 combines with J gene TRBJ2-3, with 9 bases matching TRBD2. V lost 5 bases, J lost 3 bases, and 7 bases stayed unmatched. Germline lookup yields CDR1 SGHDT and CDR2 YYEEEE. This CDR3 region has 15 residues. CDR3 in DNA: TGTGCCAGCAGTTTAAGAGCGGGGGGAACAGATACGCAGTATTTT. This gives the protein CASSLRAGGTDTQYF. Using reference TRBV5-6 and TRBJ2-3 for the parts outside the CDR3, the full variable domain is DAGVTQSPTHLIKTRGQQVTLRCSPKSGHDTVSWYQQALGQGPQFIFQYYEEEERQRGNFPDRFSGHQFPNYSSELNVNALLLGDSALYLCASSLRAGGTDTQYFGPGTRLTVL.

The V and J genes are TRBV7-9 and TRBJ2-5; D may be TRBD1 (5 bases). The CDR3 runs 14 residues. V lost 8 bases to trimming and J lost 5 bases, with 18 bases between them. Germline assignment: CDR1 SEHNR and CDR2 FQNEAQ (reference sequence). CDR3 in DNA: TGTGCCAGCTCCTCCCTCAGGGTATCGGAGACCCAGTACTTC. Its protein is CASSSLRVSETQYF. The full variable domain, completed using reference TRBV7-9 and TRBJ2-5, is DTGVSQNPRHKITKRGQNVTFRCDPISEHNRLYWYRQTLGQGPEFLTYFQNEAQLEKSRLLSDRFSAERPKGSFSTLEIQRTEQGDSAMYLCASSSLRVSETQYFGPGTRLLVL.

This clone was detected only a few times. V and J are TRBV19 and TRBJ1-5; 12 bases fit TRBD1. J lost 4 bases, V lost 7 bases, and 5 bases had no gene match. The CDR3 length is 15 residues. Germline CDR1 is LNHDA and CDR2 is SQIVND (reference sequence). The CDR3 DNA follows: TGTGCCAGTACGGGGGACAGGGGGCGGAATCAGCCCCAGCATTTT. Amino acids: CASTGDRGRNQPQHF.

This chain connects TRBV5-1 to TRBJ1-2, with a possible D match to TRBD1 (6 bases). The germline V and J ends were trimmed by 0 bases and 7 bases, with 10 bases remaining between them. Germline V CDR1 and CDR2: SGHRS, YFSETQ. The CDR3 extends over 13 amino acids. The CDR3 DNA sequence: TGCGCCAGCAGCTTGGCACAGGGCGGTGGCTACACCTTC. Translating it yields CASSLAQGGGYTF.

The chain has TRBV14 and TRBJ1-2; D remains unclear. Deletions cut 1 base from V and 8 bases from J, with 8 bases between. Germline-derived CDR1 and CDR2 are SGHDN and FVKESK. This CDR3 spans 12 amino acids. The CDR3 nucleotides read TGTGCCAGCAGCCAAGTTCCGTGGGGCTACACCTTC. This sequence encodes CASSQVPWGYTF.

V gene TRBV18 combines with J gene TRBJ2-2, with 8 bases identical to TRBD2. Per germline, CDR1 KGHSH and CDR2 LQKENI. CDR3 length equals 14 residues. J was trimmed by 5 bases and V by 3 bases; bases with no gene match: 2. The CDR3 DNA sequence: TGTGCCAGCTCACCGGGACTAGGTACCGGGGAGCTGTTTTTT. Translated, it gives CASSPGLGTGELFF.

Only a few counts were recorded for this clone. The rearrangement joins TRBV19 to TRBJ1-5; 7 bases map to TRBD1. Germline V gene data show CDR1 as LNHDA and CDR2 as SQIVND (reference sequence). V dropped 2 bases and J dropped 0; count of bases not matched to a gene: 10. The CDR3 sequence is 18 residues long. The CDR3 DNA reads TGTGCCAGTAGTATATTGGGGACAGTCGACTATAGCAATCAGCCCCAGCATTTT. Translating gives CASSILGTVDYSNQPQHF. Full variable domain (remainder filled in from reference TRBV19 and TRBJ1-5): DGGITQSPKYLFRKEGQNVTLSCEQNLNHDAMYWYRQDPGQGLRLIYYSQIVNDFQKGDIAEGYSVSREKKESFPLTVTSAQKNPTAFYLCASSILGTVDYSNQPQHFGDGTRLSIL.

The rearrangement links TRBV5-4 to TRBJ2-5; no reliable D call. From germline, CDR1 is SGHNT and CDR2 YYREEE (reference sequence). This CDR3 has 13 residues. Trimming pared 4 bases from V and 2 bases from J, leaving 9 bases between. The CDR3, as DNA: TGTGCCAGCAGCGGGCATAGGCAAGAGACCCAGTACTTC. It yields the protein CASSGHRQETQYF.